This entry features one TCR beta chain sequence. Its antigen is as yet unknown. The repertoire was sequenced with immunoSEQ multiplex PCR; TCRdb's copy has only in-frame clones and lacks some. The table shows about 120,000 clones, with 90% occurring only once. This specimen comes from a study of T cell clones after liver transplantation. Study summary: In this trial, immunosuppression withdrawal was attempted within 2 years of liver transplant. Pre-transplant mixed lymphocyte reactions yielded third-party-reactive TCRbeta sequences as comparators for graft-donor-reactive sequences. Until 12-24 months post-transplant, subjects got standard immunosuppression and no induction. Study outcomes and limitations: Post-transplant, graft-donor-reactive CD4 TCRbeta sequences in blood dropped significantly in most of the 8 subjects.

Germline lookup yields CDR1 SGDLS and CDR2 YYNGEE. With V trimmed by 0 bases and J by 5 bases, 5 bases remained unmatched. CDR3 size: 15 residues. Source: CD4+ T cells from blood, taken 12 months after liver transplant. The chain has TRBV9 and TRBJ2-5, with 9 nucleotides matching TRBD1. The receptor comes from a human patient who received a liver transplant. Some of the T cells might come from the graft donor. DNA for the CDR3: TGTGCCAGCAGCGTAGAACAGGGGGCAGGGGAGACCCAGTACTTC. It translates to CASSVEQGAGETQYF.